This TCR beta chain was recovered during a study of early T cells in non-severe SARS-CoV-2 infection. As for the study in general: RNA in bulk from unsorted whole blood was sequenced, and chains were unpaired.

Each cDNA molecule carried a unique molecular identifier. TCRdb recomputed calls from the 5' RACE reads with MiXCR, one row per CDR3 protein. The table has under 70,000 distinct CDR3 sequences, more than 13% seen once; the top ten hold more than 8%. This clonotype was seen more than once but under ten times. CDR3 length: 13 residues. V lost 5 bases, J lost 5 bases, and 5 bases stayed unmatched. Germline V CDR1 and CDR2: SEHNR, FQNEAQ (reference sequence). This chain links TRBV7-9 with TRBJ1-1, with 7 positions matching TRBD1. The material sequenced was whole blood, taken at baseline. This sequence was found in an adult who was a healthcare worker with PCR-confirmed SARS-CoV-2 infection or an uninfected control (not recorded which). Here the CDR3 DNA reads TGTGCCAGCAGCAGCCGCAGGGGGACTGAAGCTTTCTTT. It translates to CASSSRRGTEAFF.